The 3 T cell receptor beta chains below all came from one sample that was sequenced in a study of T cell responses to AZD1222 COVID-19 vaccine. Sequenced by immunoSEQ multiplex PCR; TCRdb stores in-frame clones only, minus some. This table has about 120,000 clones, 87% appearing once. The specimen comprised peripheral blood, sampled 28 days after the second AZD1222 dose. These receptors were collected from an adult who received the AZD1222 COVID-19 vaccine.

V gene TRBV12-3 or TRBV12-4 combines with J gene TRBJ2-7, with 8 bases lining up with TRBD1. The CDR3 consists of 13 residues. V was pared by 4 bases and J by 4 bases, with 3 bases of the junction left unmatched. Here the CDR3 DNA reads TGTGCCAGCAGTTCCAGGGACAGGTACGAGCAGTACTTC. It translates to CASSSRDRYEQYF.

J is TRBJ1-2 and V is TRBV29-1; TRBD1 matches at 8 bases. Germline lookup yields CDR1 SQVTM and CDR2 ANQGSEA. J was trimmed by 0 bases and V by 6 bases; bases with no gene match: 9. The CDR3 is made up of 15 amino acids. CDR3 sequence reads: CSVDTGTGTNYGYTF. CDR3 coding DNA: TGCAGCGTCGATACCGGGACAGGTACTAACTATGGCTACACCTTC.

The V gene is TRBV6-2 or TRBV6-3, the J gene TRBJ1-1, with unresolved D. Looked up from germline, CDR1 is MNHEY and CDR2 is SVGEGT. The germline V and J ends were trimmed by 2 bases and 3 bases, with 13 bases remaining between them. The CDR3 sequence is 15 residues long. The CDR3 reads CASSYNGVRDTEAFF. The CDR3 coding sequence is TGTGCCAGCAGTTACAATGGCGTGAGAGACACTGAAGCTTTCTTT.